The 32 T cell receptor beta chains listed next were all sequenced from one sample in a study of T cells in Graves' hyperthyroidism and ophthalmopathy. Authors of the study amplified TCR beta CDR3 regions from RNA transcripts. Carried out on the TCR CDR3, a first-round RT-PCR used the HTBI primer set. TCRdb recomputed calls from the multiplex PCR reads with MiXCR, one row per CDR3 protein. Of a few hundred thousand distinct CDR3 sequences listed, approximately 15% are singletons. The sample was blood. The source is a middle-aged woman with Graves' ophthalmopathy.

This sequence joins TRBV12-3 or TRBV12-4 and TRBJ1-2, with 10 bases lining up with TRBD1. The CDR3 is made up of 14 amino acids. V was pared by 5 bases and J by 7 bases, with 7 bases of the junction left unmatched. This CDR3 reads CASSPGTGARGYTF. CDR3 bases: TGTGCCAGCAGTCCAGGGACAGGGGCCCGTGGCTACACCTTC.

This clonotype has a count of ten or more. This sequence joins TRBV27 and TRBJ2-5; D might be TRBD1 (8 bases). This CDR3 region has 14 residues. V was trimmed by 4 bases and J by 5 bases, leaving 14 bases between them. The germline gives CDR1 MNHEY, CDR2 SMNVEV (reference sequence). The CDR3: CASSSYRGGETQYF. The CDR3, as DNA: TGTGCCAGCAGTTCCTACAGGGGGGGCGAGACCCAGTACTTC.

This clonotype came up many times. J is TRBJ1-1 and V is TRBV30; D not certain. CDR3 length: 13 residues. V gave up 0 bases and J gave up 10 bases, with 15 bases separating them. The germline V gene encodes CDR1 GTSNPN and CDR2 SVGIG (reference sequence). The CDR3 sequence: CAWSVQSETGAFF. The CDR3, as DNA: TGTGCCTGGAGTGTACAATCTGAGACGGGAGCTTTCTTT.

This clonotype was found many times. V gene TRBV28 combines with J gene TRBJ2-5; 7 nucleotides line up with TRBD1. The V segment lost 11 bases and the J segment 5 bases; nucleotides outside the gene matches: 8. Looked up from germline, CDR1 is MDHEN and CDR2 is SYDVKM. CDR3 length: 12 residues. The CDR3 coding sequence is TGTGCCTCCAGGGGGTTATCGGAGACCCAGTACTTC. Translating gives CASRGLSETQYF.

In this sample, this clonotype turned up a few times. The rearrangement links TRBV5-1 to TRBJ2-5; 7 bases are a match to TRBD1. With 4 bases clipped from V and 2 bases from J, the junction kept 8 bases outside the gene matches. Germline-derived CDR1 and CDR2 are SGHRS and YFSETQ. The CDR3 is 15 amino acids. The CDR3 sequence: CASSLGTALQETQYF. The CDR3 bases are TGCGCCAGCAGCCTCGGGACAGCTTTACAAGAGACCCAGTACTTC.

V gene TRBV28 combines with J gene TRBJ2-5; 9 positions agree with TRBD1. The CDR3 spans 15 residues. With V trimmed by 6 bases and J by 5 bases, 10 bases remained unmatched. The germline V gene encodes CDR1 MDHEN and CDR2 SYDVKM. CDR3 protein: CASSPNGQGLETQYF. The CDR3 bases are TGTGCCAGCAGCCCGAACGGACAGGGGTTGGAGACCCAGTACTTC.

The chain has TRBV6-1 and TRBJ2-5, with D maybe TRBD2 (7 bases). Germline assignment: CDR1 MNHNS and CDR2 SASEGT. The CDR3 length is 15 residues. V lost 6 bases and J lost 4, with 18 bases in between. The CDR3, as DNA: TGTGCCAGCAGGCCATACGGGGGGCCCGTAGAGACCCAGTACTTC. Translating gives CASRPYGGPVETQYF.

A few counts support this clonotype. The V gene is TRBV27, the J gene TRBJ2-2; 9 bases match TRBD1. This CDR3 comprises 14 residues. The junction had 3 bases not matched to a gene; V was cut back by 3 bases and J by 7 bases. The germline V gene encodes CDR1 MNHEY and CDR2 SMNVEV (reference sequence). The CDR3 coding sequence is TGTGCCAGCAGTTTGGGACAGGGCTACGGGGAGCTGTTTTTT. Translated: CASSLGQGYGELFF.

This clonotype turned up a few times. The chain has TRBV15 and TRBJ1-1; D not resolved. Between the trimmed V and J ends, which lost 3 bases and 0 bases, there was a span of 17 bases. This CDR3 has 17 residues. Per germline, CDR1 LNHNV and CDR2 YYDKDF (reference sequence). Here the CDR3 DNA reads TGTGCCACCAGCAGTTATTCAGGTAGACCGATGAACACTGAAGCTTTCTTT. It is translated as CATSSYSGRPMNTEAFF. The full variable domain, in which reference TRBV15 and TRBJ1-1 provide the parts outside the CDR3, is DAMVIQNPRYQVTQFGKPVTLSCSQTLNHNVMYWYQQKSSQAPKLLFHYYDKDFNNEADTPDNFQSRRPNTSFCFLDIRSPGLGDTAMYLCATSSYSGRPMNTEAFFGQGTRLTVV.

This rearrangement joins TRBV7-3 to TRBJ2-1; D unclear. The CDR3 totals 8 residues. Germline CDR1 SGHTA, CDR2 FQGTGA. Trimming left V 4 bases short and J 16 bases short, with 5 bases between. The CDR3 nucleotides are TGTGCCAGCAGCTCCGGATTCTTC. Residues: CASSSGFF. The full variable domain, rest sourced from reference TRBV7-3 and TRBJ2-1, is GAGVSQTPSNKVTEKGKYVELRCDPISGHTALYWYRQSLGQGPEFLIYFQGTGAADDSGLPNDRFFAVRPEGSVSTLKIQRTERGDSAVYLCASSSGFFGPGTRLTVL.

The J gene is TRBJ2-7, the V gene TRBV5-4; 10 bases are shared with TRBD2. With 0 bases clipped from V and 3 bases from J, the junction kept 9 bases outside the gene matches. The CDR3 loop spans 17 amino acids. Germline CDR1 reads SGHNT; CDR2 reads YYREEE (reference sequence). The CDR3 DNA sequence: TGTGCCAGCAGCTTGGGCTCCGGACTAGCGGAGATCTACGAGCAGTACTTC. It yields the protein CASSLGSGLAEIYEQYF.

V and J are TRBV20-1 and TRBJ2-2, with D uncertain. This CDR3 has 12 residues. Deletions cut 2 bases from V and 8 bases from J, with 9 bases between. Germline V gives CDR1 DFQATT, CDR2 SNEGSKA (reference sequence). The CDR3 DNA sequence: TGCAGTGCTAGATTTGACGTGGGGGAGCTGTTTTTT. Translated: CSARFDVGELFF.

This clonotype was counted many times. The chain has TRBV7-9 and TRBJ2-7, with TRBD1 matching over 9 bases. Germline V gives CDR1 SEHNR, CDR2 FQNEAQ (reference sequence). The junction had 1 base not matched to a gene; V was cut back by 4 bases and J by 3 bases. The CDR3 consists of 13 residues. CDR3: CASSSTGGYEQYF. The CDR3 DNA is TGTGCCAGCAGCTCGACAGGGGGCTACGAGCAGTACTTC. The full variable domain, its missing parts supplied by reference TRBV7-9 and TRBJ2-7, is DTGVSQNPRHKITKRGQNVTFRCDPISEHNRLYWYRQTLGQGPEFLTYFQNEAQLEKSRLLSDRFSAERPKGSFSTLEIQRTEQGDSAMYLCASSSTGGYEQYFGPGTRLTVT.

This clonotype was observed a handful of times. A much larger clone differs by one base, so this may be a read error. The gene calls are TRBV2 and TRBJ2-3; 7 bases map to TRBD1. The germline CDR1 and CDR2 sequences are SNHLY and FYNNEI. CDR3 length equals 14 residues. J lost 3 bases, V lost 5 bases, and 5 bases had no gene match. The CDR3 loop reads CASSCGQATDTQYF. The CDR3 DNA is TGTGCCAGCAGTTGCGGACAGGCGACAGATACGCAGTATTTT.

The V gene is TRBV5-1, the J gene TRBJ2-1; D gene unclear. The CDR3 spans 14 residues. The V end lost 4 bases, the J end lost 5 bases, and 13 bases lay between the germline ends. Germline CDR1 is SGHRS and CDR2 is YFSETQ. CDR3 protein: CASSPGYGDNEQFF. In DNA form, the CDR3 reads TGCGCCAGCAGCCCCGGCTATGGGGACAATGAGCAGTTCTTC.

The chain is built from TRBV4-1 and TRBJ1-2; D remains ambiguous. From germline, CDR1 is MGHRA and CDR2 YSYEKL. V was trimmed by 0 bases and J by 4 bases, leaving 15 bases between them. The length of the CDR3 is 16 residues. The CDR3 nucleotides read TGCGCCAGCAGCCAAGATCTGGTACGTCGGGTCTATGGCTACACCTTC. It is translated as CASSQDLVRRVYGYTF.

V usage is TRBV29-1 and J usage is TRBJ1-4; D is undetermined. The V end was cut by 2 bases, the J end by 4 bases, with 8 bases between. The germline V gene has CDR1 SQVTM and CDR2 ANQGSEA. This CDR3 is built from 13 residues. CDR3 DNA: TGCAGCGTTGAAAGCTGGGGTAATGAAAAACTGTTTTTT. Translation: CSVESWGNEKLFF.

This clonotype occurred many times. The chain uses TRBV2 and TRBJ1-1; D is undetermined. The length of the CDR3 is 13 residues. The germline V and J ends were trimmed by 8 bases and 0 bases, with 10 bases remaining between them. Germline values: CDR1 SNHLY, CDR2 FYNNEI. The CDR3 nucleotides are TGTGCCAGCGAGCACTTCTTGAACACTGAAGCTTTCTTT. Encoded protein: CASEHFLNTEAFF. The variable domain in full, completed from reference TRBV2 and TRBJ1-1, reads EPEVTQTPSHQVTQMGQEVILRCVPISNHLYFYWYRQILGQKVEFLVSFYNNEISEKSEIFDDQFSVERPDGSNFTLKIRSTKLEDSAMYFCASEHFLNTEAFFGQGTRLTVV.

The sample holds a few counts of this clonotype. The junction departs from the called germline gene at one end, perhaps through a read error. The chain recombines TRBV6-1 with TRBJ1-1; 7 bases agree with TRBD1. Per the germline V gene, CDR1 is MNHNS and CDR2 is SASEGT. The CDR3 is made up of 15 amino acids. CDR3 bases: TGTGCCAGCAGTGGCCGACAGGGACGGGGCACTAAAGCTTTCTTT. Its translation: CASSGRQGRGTKAFF.

The V and J genes are TRBV18 and TRBJ2-6; 7 bases fit TRBD1. Per germline, CDR1 KGHSH and CDR2 LQKENI. V was pared by 2 bases and J by 0 bases, with 4 bases of the junction left unmatched. This CDR3 has 17 residues. CDR3 in amino acids: CASSPSRGRSGANVLTF. The CDR3 DNA reads as TGTGCCAGCTCACCATCGAGGGGGCGCTCTGGGGCCAACGTCCTGACTTTC.

The chain uses TRBV5-1 and TRBJ2-1; 13 bases fit TRBD2. The CDR3 covers 15 residues. The V and J ends lost 5 bases and 10 bases, in that order; junction bases with no gene match: 9. Germline V gene data show CDR1 as SGHRS and CDR2 as YFSETQ. In DNA, the CDR3 is TGCGCCAGCAGTCGCGGACTAGCGGGAGACGGGGAGCAGTTCTTC. It is translated as CASSRGLAGDGEQFF.

A few counts support this clonotype. The chain carries TRBV4-1 and TRBJ2-1; 9 bases line up with TRBD1. The J segment lost 8 bases and the V segment lost 1 base, leaving 6 bases of the junction unmatched. The germline V gene encodes CDR1 MGHRA and CDR2 YSYEKL. This CDR3 comprises 15 residues. CDR3 in amino acids: CASSQVGTGYYEQFF. The CDR3 DNA reads TGCGCCAGCAGCCAAGTCGGGACAGGGTACTATGAGCAGTTCTTC.

The chain has TRBV30 and TRBJ1-2; no clear D gene. The CDR3 covers 13 residues. Germline assignment: CDR1 GTSNPN and CDR2 SVGIG (reference sequence). Trimming pared 8 bases from V and 3 bases from J, leaving 16 bases between. The CDR3 is CAVRWEADYGYTF. Written as DNA, the CDR3 is TGTGCCGTCAGATGGGAGGCCGACTATGGCTACACCTTC. The whole variable domain, filled in from reference TRBV30 and TRBJ1-2, reads SQTIHQWPATLVQPVGSPLSLECTVEGTSNPNLYWYRQAAGRGLQLLFYSVGIGQISSEVPQNLSASRPQDRQFILSSKKLLLSDSGFYLCAVRWEADYGYTFGSGTRLTVV.

Many counts were recorded for this clonotype. V is TRBV7-9 and J is TRBJ2-4, with TRBD1 as a possible D gene (6 bases). The CDR3 is 17 residues long. The V end was cut by 2 bases, the J end by 1 base, with 15 bases between. The germline CDR1 and CDR2 sequences are SEHNR and FQNEAQ (reference sequence). The CDR3 region has the DNA TGTGCCAGCAGCTTATTCGGAGTAGGGGGTGCCAAAAACATTCAGTACTTC. Amino acids: CASSLFGVGGAKNIQYF.

V gene TRBV27 combines with J gene TRBJ1-6; D perhaps matches TRBD1 (6 bases). Trimming took off 3 bases at V and 8 bases at J, with 17 bases between the two ends. This CDR3 region has 16 residues. Germline CDR1 reads MNHEY; CDR2 reads SMNVEV (reference sequence). DNA of the CDR3: TGTGCCAGCAGTTTCGACAGGCCCTCGCAGGATTCACCCCTCCACTTT. It is translated as CASSFDRPSQDSPLHF.

The chain uses TRBV27 and TRBJ1-1; D unresolved. Germline loops: CDR1 MNHEY, CDR2 SMNVEV (reference sequence). The CDR3 has 11 residues. V lost 3 bases, J lost 11 bases, and 10 bases lay in between. CDR3 sequence (DNA): TGTGCCAGCAGTTTTCCACCGGGGGCTTTCTTT. Its translation is CASSFPPGAFF.

This clonotype was observed at least ten times. CDR3 sequence reads: CATRIGYTF. The CDR3 nucleotides read TGTGCCACCAGAATTGGCTACACCTTC. This chain uses TRBV24-1 with TRBJ1-2; no definite D call. The germline V gene encodes CDR1 KGHDR and CDR2 SFDVKD. V was pared by 7 bases and J by 7 bases, with 3 bases between. The CDR3 runs 9 residues.

This clonotype has a count of ten or more. J is TRBJ2-2 and V is TRBV11-2; D ambiguous. CDR3 size: 13 residues. Trimming cost V 5 bases and J 4 bases, with 8 bases left between them. Germline V gives CDR1 SGHAT, CDR2 FQNNGV. CDR3 amino acids: CASSPDGTGELFF. The CDR3 coding sequence is TGTGCCAGCAGCCCGGACGGCACCGGGGAGCTGTTTTTT.

The table lists this clonotype with many counts. The rearrangement joins TRBV18 to TRBJ2-7; 7 nucleotides align to TRBD1. CDR1 and CDR2 (germline): KGHSH, LQKENI. The V segment lost 4 bases and the J segment 3 bases; nucleotides outside the gene matches: 9. This CDR3 comprises 15 residues. The CDR3 loop is CASSLRQGENYEQYF. The CDR3 DNA reads as TGTGCCAGCTCACTAAGACAGGGCGAAAACTACGAGCAGTACTTC. Full variable domain (missing parts from reference TRBV18 and TRBJ2-7): NAGVMQNPRHLVRRRGQEARLRCSPMKGHSHVYWYRQLPEEGLKFMVYLQKENIIDESGMPKERFSAEFPKEGPSILRIQQVVRGDSAAYFCASSLRQGENYEQYFGPGTRLTVT.

The sample holds many counts of this clonotype. The CDR3 DNA reads TGTGCCAGCGCTGGGGGGGGACAATTCACAGATACGCAGTATTTT. Its protein product is CASAGGGQFTDTQYF. V usage is TRBV28 and J usage is TRBJ2-3; D might be TRBD2 (7 bases). The CDR3 contains 15 residues. V was pared by 8 bases and J by 2 bases, with 17 bases between. Germline loops: CDR1 MDHEN, CDR2 SYDVKM.

J is TRBJ1-1 and V is TRBV11-2; D might be TRBD1 (6 bases). CDR1 is SGHAT and CDR2 is FQNNGV in the germline V gene. This CDR3 has 16 amino acids. V lost 1 base and J 1 base, leaving 13 bases between the germline ends. CDR3 bases: TGTGCCAGCAGCTTAGCGGGACAACTACAGAACACTGAAGCTTTCTTT. This codes for CASSLAGQLQNTEAFF. The full variable domain, with the rest looked up from reference TRBV11-2 and TRBJ1-1, is EAGVAQSPRYKIIEKRQSVAFWCNPISGHATLYWYQQILGQGPKLLIQFQNNGVVDDSQLPKDRFSAERLKGVDSTLKIQPAKLEDSAVYLCASSLAGQLQNTEAFFGQGTRLTVV.

The chain recombines TRBV5-1 with TRBJ2-1; D possibly uses TRBD1 or TRBD2 (6 bases each). The V gene lost 0 bases and the J gene lost 5 bases, with 9 bases spanning the gap. CDR1 is SGHRS and CDR2 is YFSETQ in the germline V gene. The CDR3 is 14 amino acids. For the CDR3, the DNA is TGCGCCAGCAGCTTGGACGGGGGCCACAATGAGCAGTTCTTC. Amino acids: CASSLDGGHNEQFF.